The following is a T cell receptor beta chain sequence with its context. Its antigen is unknown. It has no much larger one-base neighbor in the sample; base qualities were not kept. The CDR3 regions of human TCRbeta chains were analyzed by immunosequencing. In the paper's pipeline: TCRs in the repertoires were compared against a reference library of SARS-CoV-2-specific TCRs that had been generated with the MIRA antigen-specificity platform. Breadth was defined as the fraction of unique TCRs that were SARS-CoV-2-associated, and depth was defined as the fraction of total T cells that were SARS-CoV-2-associated. Using the MIRA data, every spike-specific TCR was mapped to the spike region that the TCR reacted to and assigned to either a CD4 or a CD8 class. Log10-transformed breadth and depth values were compared by one-way ANOVA with Sidak's multiple comparisons tests. TCRdb's version of the immuneACCESS table is confined to in-frame rearrangements and falls short of the full clone set. An unresolved V gene accounts for under half of the shortfall where checked; the remainder is of unknown origin. That table furnishes V, J and clone size, whereas the DNA furnished D and trimming. Across this sample there are roughly 260,000 clones, with 90% to 95% seen only once. The ten largest clones represent roughly 0.5% of the sample.

The data were obtained in a study of T cell responses to AZD1222 COVID-19 vaccine (dated by TCRdb to about 2021). With respect to the entire study: AZD1222 recipients given second doses at about 4 weeks or at about 12 weeks were pooled, since spike-specific TCR depth and breadth were not found to differ between the two schedules. A total of 230 to 250 trial participants underwent TCR sequencing, of whom about 210 had received two doses of AZD1222 and around 25 had received two doses of the MenACWY control vaccine. Trial participants were enrolled by age into subgroups of 18-55, 56-69 and 70-plus years, and 148, 28 and 57 TCR-sequenced participants, respectively, were included in these subgroups. On the study overall, not on this receptor specifically: Reportedly, close to half of the unique spike-specific TCRs recognized epitopes lying outside the regions that are mutated in the B.1.351 and B.1.1.7 variants. The whole spike protein was spanned by vaccine-associated CD4 TCRs, and dominant responses were seen in regions 160-218 and 743-854. Only five or six AZD1222 recipients were SARS-CoV-2 seropositive at baseline, limiting conclusions about previously exposed vaccinees. In the small 56-69-year group, the increase in depth fell short of significance, most likely because of low power. Because no day 14 peak-response samples were available, repertoires were characterized only after the peak T cell response. Spike-specific TCR breadth and depth rose significantly after two AZD1222 doses compared with day 0 and with MenACWY recipients. Most participants were white British and females outnumbered males, and the authors suggested that clonal diversity may have been underestimated.

Interpreted using the paper, the time point label stands for: baseline before first vaccination. Vaccinee samples came from UK trials COV001 and COV002, including a single-blind randomized controlled phase 2/3 trial of AZD1222 (ChAdOx1 nCoV-19) in healthy adults. Trial participant PBMC samples were collected at day 0 and day 28 after the second dose for TCRbeta chain sequencing. The CDR3 covers 16 residues, taking in both the cysteine and the phenylalanine. CDR3 DNA only is kept here, 48 bases in frame from base 1. Based on the germline V gene (reference sequence), the CDR1 and CDR2 sequences are SEHNR and FQNEAQ. V has 5 bases trimmed and J has 6 bases trimmed; junction bases matching no gene number 13.

Sequencing was performed on peripheral blood, taken on day 0 of AZD1222 vaccination. Recombination linked TRBV7-9 to TRBJ2-7; 10 bases in between match TRBD1. The sequence was obtained from an adult in good health. The CDR3 reads as follows: CASSPPGTGVLVEQYF. The nucleotide sequence is TGTGCCAGCAGCCCCCCCGGGACAGGGGTTCTTGTCGAGCAGTACTTC.